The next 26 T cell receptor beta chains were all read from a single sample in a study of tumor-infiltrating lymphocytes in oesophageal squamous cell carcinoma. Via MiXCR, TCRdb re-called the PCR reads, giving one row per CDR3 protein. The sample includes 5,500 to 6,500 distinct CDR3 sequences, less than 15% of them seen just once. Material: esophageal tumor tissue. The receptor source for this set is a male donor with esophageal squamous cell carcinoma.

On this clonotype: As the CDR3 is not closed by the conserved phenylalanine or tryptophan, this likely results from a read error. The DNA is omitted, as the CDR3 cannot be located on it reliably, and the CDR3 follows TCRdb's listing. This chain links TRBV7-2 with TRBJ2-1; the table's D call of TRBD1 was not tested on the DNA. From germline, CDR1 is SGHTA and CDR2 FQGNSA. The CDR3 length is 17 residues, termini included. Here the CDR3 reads CASSPRTGEVNEQFFGA.

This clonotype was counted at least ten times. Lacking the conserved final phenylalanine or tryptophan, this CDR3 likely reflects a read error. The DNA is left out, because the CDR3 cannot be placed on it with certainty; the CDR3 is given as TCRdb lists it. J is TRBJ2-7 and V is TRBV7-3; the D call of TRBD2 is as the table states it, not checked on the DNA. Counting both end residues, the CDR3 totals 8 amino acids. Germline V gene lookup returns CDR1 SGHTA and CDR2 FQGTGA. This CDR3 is CASSLVAG.

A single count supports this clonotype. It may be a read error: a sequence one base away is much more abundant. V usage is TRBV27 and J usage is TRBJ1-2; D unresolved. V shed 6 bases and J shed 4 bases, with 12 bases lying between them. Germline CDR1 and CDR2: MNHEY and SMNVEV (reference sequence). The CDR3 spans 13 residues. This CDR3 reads CASRRLSGYGYTF. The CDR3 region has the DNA TGTGCCAGCAGACGACTCTCGGGCTATGGCTACACCTTC.

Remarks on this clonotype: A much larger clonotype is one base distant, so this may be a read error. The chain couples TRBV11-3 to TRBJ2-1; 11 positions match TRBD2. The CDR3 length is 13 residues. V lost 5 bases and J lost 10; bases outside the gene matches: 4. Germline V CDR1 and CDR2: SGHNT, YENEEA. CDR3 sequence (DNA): TGTGCCAGCAGCCCCGGGACTAGCGGCGAGCAGTTCTTC. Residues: CASSPGTSGEQFF. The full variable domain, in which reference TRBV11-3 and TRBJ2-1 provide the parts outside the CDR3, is EAGVVQSPRYKIIEKKQPVAFWCNPISGHNTLYWYLQNLGQGPELLIRYENEEAVDDSQLPKDRFSAERLKGVDSTLKIQPAELGDSAVYLCASSPGTSGEQFFGPGTRLTVL.

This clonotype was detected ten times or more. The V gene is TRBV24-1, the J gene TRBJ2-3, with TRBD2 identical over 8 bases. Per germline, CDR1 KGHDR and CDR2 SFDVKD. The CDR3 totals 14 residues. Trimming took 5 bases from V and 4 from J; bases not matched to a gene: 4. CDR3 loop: CATSGTSRADTQYF. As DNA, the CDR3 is TGTGCCACCAGTGGGACTAGCCGCGCAGATACGCAGTATTTT.

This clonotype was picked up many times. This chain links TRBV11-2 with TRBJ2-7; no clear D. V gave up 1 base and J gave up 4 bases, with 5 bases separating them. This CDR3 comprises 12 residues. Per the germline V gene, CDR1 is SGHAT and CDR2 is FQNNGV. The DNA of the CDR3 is TGTGCCAGCAGCTTAGTGGAGTACGAGCAGTACTTC. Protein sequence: CASSLVEYEQYF.

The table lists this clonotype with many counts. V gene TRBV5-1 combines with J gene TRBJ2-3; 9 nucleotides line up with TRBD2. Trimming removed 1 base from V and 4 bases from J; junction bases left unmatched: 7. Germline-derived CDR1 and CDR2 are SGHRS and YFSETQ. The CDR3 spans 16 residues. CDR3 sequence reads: CASSLRLAGTPDTQYF. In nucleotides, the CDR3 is TGCGCCAGCAGCTTGCGGCTAGCGGGGACGCCAGATACGCAGTATTTT.

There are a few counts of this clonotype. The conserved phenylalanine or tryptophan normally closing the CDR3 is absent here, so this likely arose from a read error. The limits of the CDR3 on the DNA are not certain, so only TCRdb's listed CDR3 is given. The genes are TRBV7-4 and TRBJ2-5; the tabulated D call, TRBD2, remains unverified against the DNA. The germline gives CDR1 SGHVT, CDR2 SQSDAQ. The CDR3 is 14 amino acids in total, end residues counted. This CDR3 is CASSRTWEGYTFGS.

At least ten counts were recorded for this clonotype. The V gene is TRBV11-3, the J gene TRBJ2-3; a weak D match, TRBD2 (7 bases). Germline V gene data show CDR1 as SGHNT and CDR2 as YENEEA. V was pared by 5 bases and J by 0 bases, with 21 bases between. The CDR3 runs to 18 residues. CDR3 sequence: CASSPRNGRGPSTDTQYF. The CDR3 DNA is TGTGCCAGCAGCCCCCGAAACGGGCGGGGGCCTAGCACAGATACGCAGTATTTT.

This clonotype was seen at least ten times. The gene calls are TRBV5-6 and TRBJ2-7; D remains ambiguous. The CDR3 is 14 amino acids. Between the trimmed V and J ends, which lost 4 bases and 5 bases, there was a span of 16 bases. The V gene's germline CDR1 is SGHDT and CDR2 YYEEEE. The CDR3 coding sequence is TGTGCCAGCAGCCAGGACCTCATCTACGACGAGCAGTACTTC. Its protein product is CASSQDLIYDEQYF.

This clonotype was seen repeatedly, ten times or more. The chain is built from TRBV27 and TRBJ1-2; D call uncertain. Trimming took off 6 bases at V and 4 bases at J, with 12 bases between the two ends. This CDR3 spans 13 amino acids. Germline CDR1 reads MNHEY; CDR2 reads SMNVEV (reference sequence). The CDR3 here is CASRRPSGYGYTF. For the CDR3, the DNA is TGTGCCAGCAGACGACCCTCGGGCTATGGCTACACCTTC.

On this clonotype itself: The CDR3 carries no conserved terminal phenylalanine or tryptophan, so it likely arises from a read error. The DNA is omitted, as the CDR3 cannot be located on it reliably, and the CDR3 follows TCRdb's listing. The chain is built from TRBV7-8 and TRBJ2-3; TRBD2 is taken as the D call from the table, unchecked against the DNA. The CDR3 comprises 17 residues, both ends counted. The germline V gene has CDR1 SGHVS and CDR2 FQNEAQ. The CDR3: CASSFYQGPTYEQYFGP.

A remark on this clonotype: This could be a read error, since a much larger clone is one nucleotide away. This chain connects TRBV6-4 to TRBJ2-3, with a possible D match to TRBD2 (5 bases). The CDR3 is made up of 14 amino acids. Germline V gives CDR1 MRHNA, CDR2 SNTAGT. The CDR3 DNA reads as TGTGCCAGCAGTGAGGTCAGCGGCACAGATACGCGGTATTTT. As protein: CASSEVSGTDTRYF.

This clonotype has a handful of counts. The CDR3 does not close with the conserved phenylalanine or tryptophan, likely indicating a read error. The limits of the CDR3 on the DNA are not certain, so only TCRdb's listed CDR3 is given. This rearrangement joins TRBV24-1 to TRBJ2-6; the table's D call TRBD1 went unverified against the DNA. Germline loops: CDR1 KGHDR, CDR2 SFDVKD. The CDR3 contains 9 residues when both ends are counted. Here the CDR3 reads CATSDRPGT.

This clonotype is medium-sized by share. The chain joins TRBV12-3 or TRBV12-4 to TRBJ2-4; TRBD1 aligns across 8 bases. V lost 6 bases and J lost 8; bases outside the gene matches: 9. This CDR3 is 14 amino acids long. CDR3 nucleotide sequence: TGTGCCAGCAGCAGACAGGGGCGGGTAGACATTCAGTACTTC. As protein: CASSRQGRVDIQYF.

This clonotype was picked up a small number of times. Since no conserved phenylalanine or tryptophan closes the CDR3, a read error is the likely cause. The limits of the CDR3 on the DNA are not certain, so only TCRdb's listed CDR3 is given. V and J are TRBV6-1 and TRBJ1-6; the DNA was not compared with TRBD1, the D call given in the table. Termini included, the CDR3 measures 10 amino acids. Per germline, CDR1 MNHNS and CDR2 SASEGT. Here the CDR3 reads CASSARGSRV.

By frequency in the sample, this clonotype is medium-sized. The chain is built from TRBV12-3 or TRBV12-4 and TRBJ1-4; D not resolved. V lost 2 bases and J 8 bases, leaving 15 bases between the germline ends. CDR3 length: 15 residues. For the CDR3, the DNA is TGTGCCAGCAGTTTACTAGGCATGCCTTTGGAAAAACTGTTTTTT. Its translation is CASSLLGMPLEKLFF.

The DNA of the CDR3 is TGTGCCCCTACTACAGGGGCCGAGACCCAGTACTTC. It is translated as CAPTTGAETQYF. The chain joins TRBV24-1 to TRBJ2-1; 7 nucleotides match TRBD1. TRBJ2-5 explains the end of the DNA better; the J call may be wrong. CDR3 length equals 12 residues. Germline CDR1 KGHDR, CDR2 SFDVKD.

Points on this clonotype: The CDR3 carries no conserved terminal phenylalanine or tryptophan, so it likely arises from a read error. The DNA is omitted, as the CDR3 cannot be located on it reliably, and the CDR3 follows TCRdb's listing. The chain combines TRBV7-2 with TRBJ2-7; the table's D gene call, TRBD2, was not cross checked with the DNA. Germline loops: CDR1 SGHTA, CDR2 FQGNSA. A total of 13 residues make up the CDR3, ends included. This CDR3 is CASSGSYEQYFGS.

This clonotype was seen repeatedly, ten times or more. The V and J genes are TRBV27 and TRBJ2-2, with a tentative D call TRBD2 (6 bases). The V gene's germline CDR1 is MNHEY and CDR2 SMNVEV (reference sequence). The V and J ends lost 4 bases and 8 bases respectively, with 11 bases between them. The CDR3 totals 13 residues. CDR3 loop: CASSWRGSGELFF. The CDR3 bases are TGTGCCAGCAGTTGGAGGGGTTCGGGGGAGCTGTTTTTT.

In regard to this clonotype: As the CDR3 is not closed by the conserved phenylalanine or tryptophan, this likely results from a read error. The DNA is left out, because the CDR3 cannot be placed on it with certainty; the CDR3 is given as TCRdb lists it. CDR3 residues: CASRRDRSYGYTFGS. This chain links TRBV6-8 with TRBJ2-5; the DNA was not compared with TRBD1, the D call given in the table. With termini counted, the CDR3 has 15 amino acids. From germline, CDR1 is MNHGY and CDR2 SAAAGT.

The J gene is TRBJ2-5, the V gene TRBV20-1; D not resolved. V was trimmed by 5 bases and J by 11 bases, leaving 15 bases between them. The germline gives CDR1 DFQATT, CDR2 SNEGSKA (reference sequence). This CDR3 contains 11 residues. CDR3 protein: CSAPTYNEQYF. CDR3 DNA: TGCAGTGCTCCGACTTACAATGAGCAGTACTTC.

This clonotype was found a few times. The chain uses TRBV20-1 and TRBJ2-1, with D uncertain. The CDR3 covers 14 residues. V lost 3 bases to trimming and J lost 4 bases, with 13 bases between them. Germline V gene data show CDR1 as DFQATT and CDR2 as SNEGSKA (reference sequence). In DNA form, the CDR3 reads TGCAGTGCTAGTGGGCCTAACGGATACAATGAGCAGTTCTTC. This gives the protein CSASGPNGYNEQFF.

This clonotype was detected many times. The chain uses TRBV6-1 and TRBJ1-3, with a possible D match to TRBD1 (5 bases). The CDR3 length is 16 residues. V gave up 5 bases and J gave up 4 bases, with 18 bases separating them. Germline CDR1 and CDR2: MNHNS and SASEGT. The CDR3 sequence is CASSTSGGFGGNTIYF. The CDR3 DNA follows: TGTGCCAGCAGTACCTCGGGGGGGTTCGGGGGAAACACCATATATTTT.

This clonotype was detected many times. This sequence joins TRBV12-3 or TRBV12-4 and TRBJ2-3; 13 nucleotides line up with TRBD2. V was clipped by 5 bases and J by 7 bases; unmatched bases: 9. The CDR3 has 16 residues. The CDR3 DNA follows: TGTGCCAGCAGTCCCAGACTAGCGGGGGGCGCGTATACGCAGTATTTT. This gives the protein CASSPRLAGGAYTQYF.

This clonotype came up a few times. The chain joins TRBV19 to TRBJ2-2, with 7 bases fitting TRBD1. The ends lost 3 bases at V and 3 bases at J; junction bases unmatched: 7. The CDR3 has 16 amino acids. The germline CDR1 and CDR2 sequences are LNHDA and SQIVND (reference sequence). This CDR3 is CASSMVTGWYTGELFF. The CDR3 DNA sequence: TGTGCCAGTAGTATGGTGACAGGGTGGTACACCGGGGAGCTGTTTTTT.